Below, 23 T cell receptor beta chains from the same sample are listed, as sequenced in a study of blood T cells in healthy people across ages. Alongside a J-beta primer mix, a sample-barcoded 5' primer served in a second PCR lasting about 7 to 11 cycles. TCRdb reprocessed the 5' RACE reads via MiXCR and lists one record per CDR3 protein. The sample has about 680,000 distinct CDR3 sequences; 49% are singletons. Sequencing was done on a sample of blood. The receptors come from a woman aged 60 to 75 in good health.

J is TRBJ2-7 and V is TRBV10-3; TRBD1 aligns across 9 bases. Germline V CDR1 and CDR2: ENHRY, SYGVKD. V lost 2 bases and J lost 0; bases outside the gene matches: 2. This CDR3 is built from 15 residues. CDR3 protein: CAISEVTGGSYEQYF. The DNA for the CDR3 is TGTGCCATCAGTGAGGTGACAGGGGGCTCCTACGAGCAGTACTTC.

This CDR3 reads CASSYQGSISYGYTF. In nucleotides, the CDR3 is TGTGCCAGCAGTTACCAGGGCAGCATCTCCTATGGCTACACCTTC. This sequence joins TRBV6-5 and TRBJ1-2, with D possibly TRBD1 on 5 matching bases. From germline, CDR1 is MNHEY and CDR2 SVGAGI. This CDR3 has 15 residues. V was trimmed by 2 bases and J by 4 bases, leaving 14 bases between them.

This clonotype was picked up a small number of times. This chain uses TRBV14 with TRBJ2-5; no reliable D call. V dropped 0 bases and J dropped 7 bases, with 9 bases sitting between them. This CDR3 is built from 13 residues. The germline V gene has CDR1 SGHDN and CDR2 FVKESK. CDR3 sequence reads: CASSQDRMGTQYF. DNA of the CDR3: TGTGCCAGCAGCCAAGATCGAATGGGGACCCAGTACTTC. The full variable domain, completed using reference TRBV14 and TRBJ2-5, is EAGVTQFPSHSVIEKGQTVTLRCDPISGHDNLYWYRRVMGKEIKFLLHFVKESKQDESGMPNNRFLAERTGGTYSTLKVQPAELEDSGVYFCASSQDRMGTQYFGPGTRLLVL.

The V and J genes are TRBV20-1 and TRBJ2-1, with unresolved D. CDR1 and CDR2 (germline): DFQATT, SNEGSKA (reference sequence). Trimming removed 4 bases at V and 0 bases at J, with 4 bases between. The CDR3 runs to 12 residues. CDR3 in amino acids: CSAMASYNEQFF. In DNA, the CDR3 is TGCAGTGCTATGGCCTCCTACAATGAGCAGTTCTTC.

This clonotype was observed a few times. V usage is TRBV7-9 and J usage is TRBJ1-4; 10 bases match TRBD1. Germline trimming cut 5 bases from V and 7 bases from J; bases unmatched to any gene: 7. Per germline, CDR1 SEHNR and CDR2 FQNEAQ (reference sequence). The CDR3 runs to 15 residues. CDR3 coding DNA: TGTGCCAGCAGCGGCGGGACAGGGGCGAGTGAAAAACTGTTTTTT. Translating gives CASSGGTGASEKLFF.

J is TRBJ1-1 and V is TRBV20-1; no clear D gene. Germline CDR1 is DFQATT and CDR2 is SNEGSKA (reference sequence). The V end was cut by 0 bases, the J end by 1 base, with 6 bases between. The CDR3 totals 13 residues. The DNA for the CDR3 is TGCAGTGCTAGAGATAACAAGAACACTGAAGCTTTCTTT. Its protein product is CSARDNKNTEAFF.

The J gene is TRBJ1-2, the V gene TRBV12-3 or TRBV12-4; D unclear. The CDR3 has 12 amino acids. Trimming took off 6 bases at V and 3 bases at J, with 8 bases between the two ends. CDR3 in DNA: TGTGCCAGCAGACGCGGGGACTATGGCTACACCTTC. Its protein product is CASRRGDYGYTF.

The rearrangement joins TRBV20-1 to TRBJ1-4; perhaps TRBD1 as D (5 bases). The CDR3 covers 16 residues. Trimming left V 1 base short and J 5 bases short, with 17 bases between. From germline, CDR1 is DFQATT and CDR2 SNEGSKA (reference sequence). CDR3 sequence: CSARGGTPRGNEKLFF. CDR3 bases: TGCAGTGCTAGAGGCGGGACTCCCCGAGGGAATGAAAAACTGTTTTTT.

This clonotype was counted only a few times. V usage is TRBV12-3 or TRBV12-4 and J usage is TRBJ2-4; TRBD1 might be the D (5 bases). V lost 5 bases to trimming and J lost 0 bases, with 8 bases between them. The CDR3 contains 14 residues. The CDR3 loop is CASSPQVAKNIQYF. CDR3 nucleotides: TGTGCCAGCAGTCCACAGGTAGCCAAAAACATTCAGTACTTC.

The genes are TRBV10-3 and TRBJ1-1; D uncertain. The CDR3 sequence is 12 residues long. Trimming pared 4 bases from V and 2 bases from J, leaving 5 bases between. Per germline, CDR1 ENHRY and CDR2 SYGVKD. This chain's CDR3 is CAISGINTEAFF. In nucleotides, the CDR3 is TGTGCCATCAGTGGTATTAACACTGAAGCTTTCTTT.

This clonotype was found once. J is TRBJ1-1 and V is TRBV2; D is unresolved. Trimming took 3 bases from V and 4 from J, leaving 15 bases between them. This CDR3 is 15 amino acids long. From germline, CDR1 is SNHLY and CDR2 FYNNEI. CDR3 sequence (DNA): TGTGCCAGCAGTGACCAGGCCGGGAGCGTCACTGAAGCTTTCTTT. Amino acids: CASSDQAGSVTEAFF.

As to this clonotype: A much larger clone sits a single nucleotide away, making a read error possible. The chain couples TRBV24-1 to TRBJ2-5, with D uncertain. Per the germline V gene, CDR1 is KGHDR and CDR2 is SFDVKD. The CDR3 covers 13 residues. The CDR3 coding sequence is TGTGCCACCAGTGATTGGAGAGAAGAGACCCAGCACTTC. It translates to CATSDWREETQHF.

This chain links TRBV18 with TRBJ2-1; D not resolved. The DNA end favors TRBJ2-7, so the J call may be wrong. Germline V gene lookup returns CDR1 KGHSH and CDR2 LQKENI. CDR3 size: 15 residues. The CDR3 DNA reads TGTGCCAGCTCACCGCTAGGTTTATCCTACAATGAGCAGTACTTC. Its protein product is CASSPLGLSYNEQYF.

There are a few counts of this clonotype. V and J are TRBV7-8 and TRBJ2-1, with TRBD2 identical over 10 bases. V shed 2 bases and J 9 bases; nucleotides not matched to a gene: 7. Germline assignment: CDR1 SGHVS and CDR2 FQNEAQ. The CDR3 has 15 amino acids. In nucleotides, the CDR3 is TGTGCCAGCAGCTTAAGGTCTAGCGGGAGTGGTGAGCAGTTCTTC. It codes for CASSLRSSGSGEQFF.

This clonotype was found many times. Written as DNA, the CDR3 is TGTGCCAGCAGCTCCTGGACAGGGCTGGTTGGCTACACCTTC. Protein sequence: CASSSWTGLVGYTF. The V gene is TRBV7-2, the J gene TRBJ1-2; 8 bases fit TRBD1. V gave up 4 bases and J gave up 7 bases; unmatched junction bases: 8. Germline CDR1 and CDR2: SGHTA and FQGNSA. CDR3 length equals 14 residues.

V is TRBV18 and J is TRBJ2-6; no firm D call. This CDR3 comprises 17 residues. Trimming cost V 4 bases and J 0 bases, with 13 bases left between them. Per the germline V gene, CDR1 is KGHSH and CDR2 is LQKENI. The CDR3 spells CASSLSILRSGANVLTF. CDR3 DNA: TGTGCCAGCTCACTGTCCATACTCCGCTCTGGGGCCAACGTCCTGACTTTC.

J is TRBJ1-1 and V is TRBV28; TRBD1 aligns across 8 bases. J was trimmed by 4 bases and V by 7 bases; bases with no gene match: 2. This CDR3 is built from 12 residues. From germline, CDR1 is MDHEN and CDR2 SYDVKM. The chain's CDR3 is CASITGGTEAFF. CDR3 sequence (DNA): TGTGCCAGCATCACAGGGGGCACTGAAGCTTTCTTT.

The rearrangement links TRBV20-1 to TRBJ2-4, with D possibly matching TRBD2 (6 bases). Germline V lookup: CDR1 DFQATT, CDR2 SNEGSKA (reference sequence). The CDR3 spans 12 residues. V lost 6 bases and J 3 bases, leaving 9 bases between the germline ends. The CDR3: CSAAEGKNIQYF. CDR3 DNA: TGCAGTGCGGCGGAGGGCAAAAACATTCAGTACTTC.

This clonotype was counted once. The genes are TRBV7-8 and TRBJ1-4, with 12 positions matching TRBD1. Unmatched junction bases numbered 11, after V lost 4 bases and J lost 8 bases. CDR1 is SGHVS, CDR2 FQNEAQ, per germline. The CDR3 consists of 17 residues. The DNA of the CDR3 is TGTGCCAGCAGCTCCGGGACAGGGGGCGTCGTCGGAGAAAAACTGTTTTTT. It specifies CASSSGTGGVVGEKLFF.

The chain couples TRBV27 to TRBJ2-1, with D unresolved. V was clipped by 7 bases and J by 4 bases, with 8 bases between them. The CDR3 is 12 residues long. The germline CDR1 and CDR2 sequences are MNHEY and SMNVEV (reference sequence). CDR3 region: CASTNGYNEQFF. CDR3 DNA sequence: TGTGCCAGCACCAATGGTTACAATGAGCAGTTCTTC.

The chain employs TRBV24-1 and TRBJ2-3; D is ambiguous. The CDR3 spans 15 residues. The ends were cut back, 1 base at V and 5 bases at J, with 12 bases in the middle. Germline V gives CDR1 KGHDR, CDR2 SFDVKD. The CDR3 DNA reads TGTGCCACCAGTGATTTCCAATCGTCAGGAGATACGCAGTATTTT. Translating it yields CATSDFQSSGDTQYF.

V usage is TRBV7-9 and J usage is TRBJ2-7, with TRBD2 identical over 10 bases. The CDR3 has 17 amino acids. Germline V gives CDR1 SEHNR, CDR2 FQNEAQ (reference sequence). After removal of 2 bases from V and 7 bases from J, the junction contained 14 bases not matched to a gene. CDR3 sequence: CASSLWHLAGVSNEQYF. DNA for the CDR3: TGTGCCAGCAGCTTATGGCATCTAGCGGGAGTTTCCAATGAGCAGTACTTC.

The chain is built from TRBV7-9 and TRBJ2-7; D remains ambiguous. Germline lookup yields CDR1 SEHNR and CDR2 FQNEAQ (reference sequence). The CDR3 totals 15 residues. The germline V and J ends were trimmed by 0 bases and 4 bases, with 13 bases remaining between them. CDR3 loop: CASSLAAVLDYEQYF. The CDR3 nucleotides are TGTGCCAGCAGCTTAGCGGCGGTCTTAGATTACGAGCAGTACTTC.